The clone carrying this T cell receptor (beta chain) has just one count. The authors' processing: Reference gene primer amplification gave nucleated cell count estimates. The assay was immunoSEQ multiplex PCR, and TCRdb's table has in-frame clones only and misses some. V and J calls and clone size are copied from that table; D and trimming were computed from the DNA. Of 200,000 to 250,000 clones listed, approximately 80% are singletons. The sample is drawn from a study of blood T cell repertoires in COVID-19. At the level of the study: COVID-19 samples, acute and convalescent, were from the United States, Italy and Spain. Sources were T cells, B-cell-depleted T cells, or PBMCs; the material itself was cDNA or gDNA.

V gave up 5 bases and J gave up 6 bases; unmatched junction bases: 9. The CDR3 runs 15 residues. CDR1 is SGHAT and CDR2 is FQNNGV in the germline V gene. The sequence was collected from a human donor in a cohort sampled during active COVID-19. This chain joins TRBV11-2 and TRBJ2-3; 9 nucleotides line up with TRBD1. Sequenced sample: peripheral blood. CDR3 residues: CASSRNSGQGDTQYF. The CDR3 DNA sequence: TGTGCCAGCAGCCGGAACTCGGGACAGGGTGATACGCAGTATTTT.